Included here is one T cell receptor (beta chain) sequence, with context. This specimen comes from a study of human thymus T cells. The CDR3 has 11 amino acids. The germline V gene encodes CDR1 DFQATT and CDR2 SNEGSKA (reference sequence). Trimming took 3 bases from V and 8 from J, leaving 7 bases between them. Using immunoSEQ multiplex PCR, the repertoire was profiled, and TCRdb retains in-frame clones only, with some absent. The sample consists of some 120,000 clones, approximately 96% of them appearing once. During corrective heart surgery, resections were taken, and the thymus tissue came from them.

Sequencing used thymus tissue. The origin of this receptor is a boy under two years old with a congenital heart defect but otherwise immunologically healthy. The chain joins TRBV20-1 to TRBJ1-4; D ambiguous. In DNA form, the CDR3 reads TGCAGTGCTAGTCGGGAGGAAAAACTGTTTTTT. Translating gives CSASREEKLFF.